This TCR beta chain emerged from a study of blood T cell repertoires in COVID-19. Across the whole study: Acute and convalescent COVID-19 samples came from the United States, Italy and Spain. PBMCs, B-cell-depleted T cells, or T cells provided the cDNA or gDNA that made up the material.

Germline V gene sequence: CDR1 SGDLS, CDR2 YYNGEE. The V end lost 3 bases, the J end lost 4 bases, and 10 bases lay between the germline ends. CDR3 length: 13 amino acids. In the authors' methods: Researchers report that nucleated cell counts were estimated from reference gene primer amplification. Only in-frame clones appear in the TCRdb table, and some are missing; sequencing was by immunoSEQ multiplex PCR. The DNA gave D and trimming, while V, J and clone size come from that table. Among about 46,000 clones, about 86% were seen once, and the ten largest hold about 4.6%. Sequenced material: peripheral blood. The receptor was isolated from a man at least 80 years old with active COVID-19. V and J are TRBV9 and TRBJ1-2; D is unresolved. The CDR3 DNA sequence: TGTGCCAGCAGCGAACTGACATCCTATGGCTACACCTTC. Amino acid sequence: CASSELTSYGYTF.